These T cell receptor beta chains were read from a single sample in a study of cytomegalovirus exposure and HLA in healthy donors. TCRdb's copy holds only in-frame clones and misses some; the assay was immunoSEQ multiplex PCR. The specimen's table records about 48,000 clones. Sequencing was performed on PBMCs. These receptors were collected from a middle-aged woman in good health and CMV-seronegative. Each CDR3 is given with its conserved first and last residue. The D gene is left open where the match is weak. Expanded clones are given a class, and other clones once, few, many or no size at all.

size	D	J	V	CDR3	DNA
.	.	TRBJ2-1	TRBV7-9	CASSLAVNEQFF	TGTGCCAGCAGCTTGGCGGTGAATGAGCAGTTCTTC
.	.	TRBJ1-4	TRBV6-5	CASSTGNEKLFF	TGTGCCAGCTCCACCGGTAATGAAAAACTGTTTTTT
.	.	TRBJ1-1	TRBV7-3	CASSLGAIDTEAFF	TGTGCCAGCAGCTTAGGGGCAATCGACACTGAAGCTTTCTTT
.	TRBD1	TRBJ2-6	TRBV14	CASSQDGTGGFSGANVLTF	TGTGCCAGCAGCCAAGACGGGACAGGGGGTTTTTCTGGGGCCAACGTCCTGACTTTC
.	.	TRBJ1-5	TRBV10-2	CASNNLVQPQHF	TGCGCCAGCAATAACTTAGTTCAGCCCCAGCATTTT
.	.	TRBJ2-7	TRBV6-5	CASSNPGAYEQYF	TGTGCCAGCAGCAATCCCGGTGCCTACGAGCAGTACTTC
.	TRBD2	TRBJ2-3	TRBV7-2	CASSTLAGSTDTQYF	TGTGCCAGCAGCACCTTAGCGGGGAGCACAGATACGCAGTATTTT
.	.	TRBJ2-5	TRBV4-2	CASSQEVGGTETQYF	TGTGCCAGCAGCCAAGAAGTTGGAGGAACCGAGACCCAGTACTTC
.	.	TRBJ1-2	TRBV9	CASSSGRGAPYGYTF	TGTGCCAGCAGCTCCGGGCGGGGGGCGCCCTATGGCTACACCTTC
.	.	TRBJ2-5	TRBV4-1	CASSQDWGSSIKTQYF	TGCGCCAGCAGCCAAGATTGGGGCAGCTCAATCAAGACCCAGTACTTC
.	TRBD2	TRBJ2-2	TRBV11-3	CASSPGGGLAGELFF	TGTGCCAGCAGCCCCGGGGGAGGGTTGGCCGGGGAGCTGTTTTTT
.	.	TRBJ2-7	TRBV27	CASWKGPAYEQYF	TGTGCCAGTTGGAAGGGGCCGGCGTACGAGCAGTACTTC
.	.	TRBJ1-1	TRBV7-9	CASSLSGRLNTEAFF	TGTGCCAGCAGCTTATCAGGGCGGTTGAACACTGAAGCTTTCTTT
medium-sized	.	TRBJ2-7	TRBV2	CASSEDSTYEQYF	TGTGCCAGCAGTGAGGACAGTACCTACGAGCAGTACTTC
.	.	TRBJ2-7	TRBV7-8	CASSSRDTSYEQYF	TGTGCCAGCAGCTCCCGGGACACCTCCTACGAGCAGTACTTC
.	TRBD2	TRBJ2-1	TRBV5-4	CASSHWTSGDNEQFF	TGTGCCAGCAGCCACTGGACTAGCGGGGACAATGAGCAGTTCTTC
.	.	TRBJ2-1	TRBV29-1	CSVDRNNEQFF	TGCAGCGTTGACAGAAACAATGAGCAGTTCTTC
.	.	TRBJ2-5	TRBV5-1	CASSLRSDSLQETQYF	TGCGCCAGCAGCTTAAGATCGGACAGTCTCCAAGAGACCCAGTACTTC
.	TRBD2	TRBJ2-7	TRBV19	CASSRTSGPLEQYF	TGTGCCAGTAGTAGGACTAGCGGTCCTCTTGAGCAGTACTTC
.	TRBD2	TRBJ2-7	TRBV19	CASSKGLAATYEQYF	TGTGCCAGTAGCAAGGGACTAGCGGCTACCTACGAGCAGTACTTC
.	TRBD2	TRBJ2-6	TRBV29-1	CSVGEGSGANVLTF	TGCAGCGTTGGGGAGGGTTCCGGGGCCAACGTCCTGACTTTC
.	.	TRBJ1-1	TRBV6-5	CASSFRSAGMNTEAFF	TGTGCCAGCAGTTTTCGGTCGGCGGGTATGAACACTGAAGCTTTCTTT
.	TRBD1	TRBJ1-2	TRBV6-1	CASSEVWQGVYGYTF	TGTGCCAGCAGTGAAGTTTGGCAGGGGGTCTATGGCTACACCTTC
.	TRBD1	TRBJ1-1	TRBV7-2	CASSPRQGIGTEAFF	TGTGCCAGCAGCCCGCGACAGGGAATAGGGACTGAAGCTTTCTTT
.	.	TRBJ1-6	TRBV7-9	CASSPGVWYNSPLHF	TGTGCCAGCAGTCCAGGGGTGTGGTATAATTCACCCCTCCACTTT
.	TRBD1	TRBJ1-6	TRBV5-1	CASSLNWGQGDSPLHF	TGCGCCAGCAGCTTGAATTGGGGACAGGGTGATTCACCCCTCCACTTT
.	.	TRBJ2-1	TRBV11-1	CASSLPGGAYNEQFF	TGTGCCAGCAGCTTACCCGGCGGGGCCTACAATGAGCAGTTCTTC
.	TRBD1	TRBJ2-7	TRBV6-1	CASSEQTGHDYEQYF	TGTGCCAGCAGTGAACAGACAGGGCATGACTACGAGCAGTACTTC
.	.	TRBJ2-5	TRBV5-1	CASSPGQIRETQYF	TGCGCCAGCAGCCCAGGACAGATCCGAGAGACCCAGTACTTC
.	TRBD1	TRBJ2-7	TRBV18	CASSPSGQGAYEQYF	TGTGCCAGCTCACCTTCTGGACAGGGAGCCTACGAGCAGTACTTC
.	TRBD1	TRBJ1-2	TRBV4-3	CASSHRQGADYGYTF	TGCGCCAGCAGCCACCGACAGGGGGCGGACTATGGCTACACCTTC
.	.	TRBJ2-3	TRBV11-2	CASRLVLGTDTQYF	TGTGCCAGCAGACTTGTTTTGGGCACAGATACGCAGTATTTT
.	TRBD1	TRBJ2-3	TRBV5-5	CASSPGQGRDTQYF	TGTGCCAGCAGCCCCGGACAGGGAAGGGATACGCAGTATTTT
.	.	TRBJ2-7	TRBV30	CAWSVGRVTGLFAYEQYF	TGTGCCTGGAGTGTTGGCCGCGTTACAGGGCTGTTCGCCTACGAGCAGTACTTC
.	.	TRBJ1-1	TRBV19	CASSIGRYEAFF	TGTGCCAGTAGTATAGGGAGGTATGAAGCTTTCTTT
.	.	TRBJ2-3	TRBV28	CASSLGRGHTDTQYF	TGTGCCAGCAGTTTGGGCAGGGGCCACACAGATACGCAGTATTTT
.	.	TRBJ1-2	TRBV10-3	CAISEGTLTLGYGYTF	TGTGCCATCAGTGAGGGGACACTCACTTTGGGGTATGGCTACACCTTC
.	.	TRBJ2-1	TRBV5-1	CASSLYPGLSYNEQFF	TGCGCCAGCAGCTTGTACCCAGGCCTCTCCTACAATGAGCAGTTCTTC
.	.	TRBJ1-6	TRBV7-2	CASNSKVGAGSPLHF	TGTGCCAGCAACTCAAAAGTAGGGGCCGGTTCACCCCTCCACTTT
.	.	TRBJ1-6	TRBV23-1	CASSQSVQGRSPLHF	TGCGCCAGCAGTCAATCGGTCCAGGGGAGATCACCCCTCCACTTT
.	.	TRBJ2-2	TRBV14	CASSLRYTGELFF	TGTGCCAGCAGCCTTCGGTACACCGGGGAGCTGTTTTTT